What follows describes a single T cell receptor beta chain. This clone's antigen is unknown. No clone much larger than this one lies a single base away; base qualities are absent. The cohort was made up of approximately 700 healthy bone marrow donors. At the time of sampling, every cohort member was nominally healthy, though immune exposures that went unrecorded were likely present. The donor tested CMV seronegative and was one of the 352 seronegative cohort members. A peripheral blood sample was provided by each donor, and peripheral blood mononuclear cells were used for TCR beta sequencing. The Qiagen DNeasy Blood Extraction Kit was used to extract genomic DNA from the blood cell samples. The data derive from a study of cytomegalovirus exposure and HLA in healthy donors (dated by TCRdb to 2015 to 2018). The study in broad terms: In an earlier analysis of 450 to 750 of the donors, approximately 260 Gb of sequence data and 120 million or so unique TCR beta sequences from about 190 million T cells were reported. The number of typed donors differed by locus: about 620-640 for A, B, C, DRB1 and DQB1; some 540 for DQA1; 606 for DPA1; and roughly 470 for DPB1. Rather than using new phenotypic data, the later analysis identified candidate immune exposures from TCR beta sequences and from how often those sequences occurred across donors. The study was designed to test whether signatures of past pathogen exposure could be identified by cataloging public T cell receptors. Donor age, sex, ethnicity and CMV serostatus were compiled alongside the repertoire data. A later genetic analysis took genome-wide SNP genotypes for about 55% of the 666 donors and used that subset as a discovery cohort. The study profiled the T cell repertoires of hundreds of subjects by immunosequencing and related them to cytomegalovirus serostatus. Four or five DR-DQ haplotypes were handled as single units for association and clustering because linkage in the cohort was strong. Across under 500 genotyped donors of the cohort, an average of approximately 220,000 unique TCR beta nucleotide sequences per donor were sequenced, and roughly 20% of those sequences were non-productive. A later analysis re-analyzed previously published TCR beta repertoires from hundreds of donors and added high-resolution HLA genotyping to study TCR occurrence patterns. An earlier analysis of 500 to 750 of the donors applied high-throughput TCR beta sequencing to assess whether each TCR beta V gene segment acted as functional or pseudogenic. Every discovery cohort repertoire had been produced on one sequencing platform. The study combined high-throughput TCR immunosequencing, statistical association of individual TCRs with disease status, and machine learning to predict cytomegalovirus infection status. HLA typing included class I and class II loci at four-digit resolution. Of the 300 to 500 genotyped donors, more than 75% were placed in the genetic ancestry cluster associated with self-reported Caucasian donors. Approximately 310 gigabases of sequencing data and around 85 million unique TCR sequences made up an early release that covered several hundred HLA-typed donors. Besides the first cohort of 500 to 700 subjects, a separate validation cohort made up of around 120 different subjects was used. The research as a whole found: In vitro tests confirmed that three of the cytomegalovirus-associated TCR beta chains recognize cytomegalovirus antigens. Correlated functional status among segregating V segments might be attributable to linkage disequilibrium, but an unknown experimental factor could not be ruled out. Cytomegalovirus status was reported to be diagnosed by the classifier with high specificity and sensitivity in both the original and validation cohorts. When HLA alleles, especially DR and DQ, strongly co-occurred, attributing TCR associations to individual alleles was difficult. A total of about 180 TCR beta chains were listed by the study as associated with cytomegalovirus. A further reported finding was that TCR beta sequences accurately predicted the HLA-A and HLA-B alleles for most subjects in the first cohort. Only TCR beta chains were sequenced in this cohort, and the absence of alpha or paired-chain data limited detectable features. The only immune exposure information available for the cohort was CMV serostatus. A later genetic analysis associated a missense DCLRE1C variant with V-gene and J-gene trimming of TCR beta chains, and an independent cohort replicated the association. In a later analysis, HLA-associated TCR beta chains were found to be more clonally expanded and to have lower generation probabilities than equally common non-associated chains. In a later analysis, several top co-occurrence clusters were reported to appear linked to parvovirus B19, influenza, CMV and Epstein-Barr virus. Presence/absence analyses assumed roughly uniform sequencing depth across donors, an assumption that may not hold. In an earlier analysis of several hundred of the donors, most TCR beta V segments were observed in productive rearrangements about 87% or about 30% of the time, broadly matching IMGT annotations. Across donors, most TCR sequences were observed very rarely, whereas some public TCRs were present in many individuals. A later genetic analysis reported fewer N-insertions in productive TCRs among donors in an Asian-associated ancestry cluster than the roughly 700-donor mean. A cluster of highly shared sequence variants was judged likely to be a technical artifact of the sequencing pipeline. Because counts were too low, 15 to 20 rarely observed V segments, including chromosome 9 orphons, were left out of the earlier analysis of some 640 of the donors. In a later analysis, TCR association rates were found to vary across HLA loci, with the most associated TCRs seen for DRB1 alleles and the fewest for HLA-C alleles. Because the 87-base-pair reads could not distinguish some IMGT-functional V segments, including TRBV6-2 and TRBV6-3, those segments were excluded. In a later analysis, most CMV-associated TCR beta chains were found to appear HLA-restricted, with HLA associations seemingly driven largely by CMV exposure. Because some donors lacked HLA typing at each locus, the association tests relied only on the typed subset. In a later analysis, over 15,000 TCR beta sequences were associated with specific HLA alleles at a false discovery rate of 0.05. The authors suggested that the approach could potentially be extended to other disease states and immunological phenotypes.

CDR1 KGHSH and CDR2 LQKENI are derived from the germline V gene. V is reduced by 3 bases and J by 4 bases, leaving a spacing of 15 bases between them. The CDR3 goes from the cysteine to the phenylalanine over 15 residues. Only CDR3 DNA remains: 45 bases, in frame from the first base. Libraries were made using the immunoSEQ multiplex PCR assay. The multiplex PCR relied on a mix of 60 forward primers for TCR Vbeta segments and 13 reverse primers for TCR Jbeta segments. The CDR3 region of rearranged TCR beta genes was amplified from genomic DNA by a multiplex PCR assay. Amplified TCR beta libraries were sequenced as 87-base-pair reads on the Illumina HiSeq System. Concerning the study's data processing: A later analysis counted about 80 million unique TCR beta chains across the 650 to 700 repertoires, and 10 million to 11 million of these chains were shared by at least two donors. Raw reads were error-corrected and collapsed into unique sequences by a nearest-neighbor algorithm in which closely related sequences were merged to remove PCR and sequencing errors. CDR3 sequences were aligned to IMGT reference sequences to assign V, D and J gene segments. For a sequence to be retained, a match of at least six nucleotides to both a V gene segment and a J gene segment was required. Rearrangements were called productive when the CDR3 lacked stop codons and stayed in frame with V and J; all others were non-productive. Following IMGT convention, CDR3 was defined as the stretch from the second conserved V-encoded cysteine to the conserved J-encoded phenylalanine. Sequences without an unambiguous match to a single V gene segment were excluded from the earlier analysis of 587 of the donors. In an earlier analysis of approximately 590 of the donors, V segments were called functional above 56.7% productive rearrangements and were called segregating when the between-donor standard deviation exceeded 5%. A statistical classification framework was built for diagnosing cytomegalovirus status from the catalog of TCR beta chain sequences. In a later analysis, TCR nucleotide sequences were compared against IMGT/GENE-DB human TR gene sequences so that V and J genes could be assigned. The TCRdist pipeline was used in a later analysis to assign CDR3 sequences and most-parsimonious VDJ recombination scenarios. In a later analysis, each TCR beta chain was defined by its CDR3 amino acid sequence together with its V-gene family, and reads without a unique V-gene family were excluded. To address suspected cross-contamination and a sequencing artifact, a later analysis removed around 600 highly shared, low-generation-probability nucleotide sequences. A later analysis calculated a clonal expansion index for each public chain from normalized within-repertoire ranks of inferred template counts. A later analysis computed generation probabilities with a VDJ recombination model fitted to out-of-frame rearrangements, and checked the results against IGoR. Hypergeometric tests were used in a later analysis to score TCR-TCR, TCR-HLA and TCR-CMV co-occurrence, with a repertoire-size bias correction applied to the TCR pairs. False discovery rates were estimated in a later analysis by permuting HLA or CMV assignments 20 times. In a later analysis, co-occurring TCRs were grouped using DBSCAN, and TCRdist sequence similarity was added for clustering within HLA-allele-positive subsets. Repertoires with fewer than 30,000 or more than 120,000 public chains, plus five repertoires with anomalous nucleotide sharing, were excluded from co-occurrence clustering. The table comes from immuneACCESS by way of TCRdb, which keeps in-frame sequences with V and J called. Part of the clones is missing from these tables; in studies checked, under half for an unresolved V gene and the rest for unknown reasons. That table gives V, J and clone size, and the DNA gave D and trimming. The sample table records 60,000 or so clones; around 79% of these occur just once. The ten most abundant clones make up approximately 2.4% of the sample.

This TCR derives from a female donor in good health and CMV-seronegative. Material: PBMCs. The sequence is built from TRBV18 and TRBJ1-1; TRBD1 is a possible D gene, resting on 5 matching bases. The DNA sequence follows: TGTGCCAGCTCACCTTTCGGGGGTGTAGGCACTGAAGCTTTCTTT. It translates as CASSPFGGVGTEAFF.